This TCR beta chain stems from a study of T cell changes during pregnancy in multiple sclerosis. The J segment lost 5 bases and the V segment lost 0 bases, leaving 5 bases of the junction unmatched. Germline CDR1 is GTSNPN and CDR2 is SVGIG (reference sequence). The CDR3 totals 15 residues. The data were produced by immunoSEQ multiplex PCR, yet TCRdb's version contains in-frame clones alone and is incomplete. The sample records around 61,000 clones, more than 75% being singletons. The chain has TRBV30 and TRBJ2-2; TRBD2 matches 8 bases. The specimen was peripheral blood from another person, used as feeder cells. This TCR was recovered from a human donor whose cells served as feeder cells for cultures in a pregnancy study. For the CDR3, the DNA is TGTGCCTGGAGTGTAATAGCGGGACATACCGGGGAGCTGTTTTTT. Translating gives CAWSVIAGHTGELFF.